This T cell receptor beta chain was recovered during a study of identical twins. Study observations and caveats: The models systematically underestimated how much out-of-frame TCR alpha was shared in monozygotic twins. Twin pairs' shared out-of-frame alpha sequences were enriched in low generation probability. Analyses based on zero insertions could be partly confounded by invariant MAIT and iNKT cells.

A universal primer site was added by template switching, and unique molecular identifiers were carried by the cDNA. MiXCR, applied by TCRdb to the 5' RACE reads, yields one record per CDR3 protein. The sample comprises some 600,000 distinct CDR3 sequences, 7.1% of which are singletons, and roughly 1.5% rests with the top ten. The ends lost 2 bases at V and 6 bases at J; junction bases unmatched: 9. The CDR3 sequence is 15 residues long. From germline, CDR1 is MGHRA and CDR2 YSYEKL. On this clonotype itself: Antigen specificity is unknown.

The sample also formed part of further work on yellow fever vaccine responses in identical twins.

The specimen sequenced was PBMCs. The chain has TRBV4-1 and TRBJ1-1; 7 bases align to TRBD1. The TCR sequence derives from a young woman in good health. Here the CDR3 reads CASSQRQGRDSEAFF. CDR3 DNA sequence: TGCGCCAGCAGCCAACGACAGGGCCGAGATTCTGAAGCTTTCTTT.